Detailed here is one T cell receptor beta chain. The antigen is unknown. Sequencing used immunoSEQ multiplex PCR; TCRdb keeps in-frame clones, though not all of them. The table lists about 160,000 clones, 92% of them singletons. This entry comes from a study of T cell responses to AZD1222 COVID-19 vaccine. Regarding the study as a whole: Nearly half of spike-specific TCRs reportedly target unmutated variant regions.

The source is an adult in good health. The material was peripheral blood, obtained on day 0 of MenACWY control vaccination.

The CDR3 DNA reads as TGTGCCAGCAGTCCCGGACGAAGCAATCAGCCCCAGCATTTT. It yields the protein CASSPGRSNQPQHF. The rearrangement joins TRBV6-5 to TRBJ1-5; D is unresolved. The CDR3 loop spans 14 amino acids. V was pared by 5 bases and J by 1 base, with 9 bases between. Germline V gives CDR1 MNHEY, CDR2 SVGAGI.